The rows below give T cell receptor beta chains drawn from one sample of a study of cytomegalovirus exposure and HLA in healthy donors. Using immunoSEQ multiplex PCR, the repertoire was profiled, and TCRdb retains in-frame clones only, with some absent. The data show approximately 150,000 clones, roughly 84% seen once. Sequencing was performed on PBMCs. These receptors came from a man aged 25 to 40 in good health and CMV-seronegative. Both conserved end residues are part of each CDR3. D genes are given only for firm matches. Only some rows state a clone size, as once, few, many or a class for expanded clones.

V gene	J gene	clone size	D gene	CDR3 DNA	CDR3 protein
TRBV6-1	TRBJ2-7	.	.	TGTGCCAGCAGTGTCGACAGAGCCTCCTACGAGCAGTACTTC	CASSVDRASYEQYF
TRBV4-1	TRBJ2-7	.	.	TGCGCCAGCAGCCAAGCGCAGTCCGGGGATGAGCAGTACTTC	CASSQAQSGDEQYF
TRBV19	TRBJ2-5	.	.	TGTGCCAGTAGTACCGGGGGACCGAACCAAGAGACCCAGTACTTC	CASSTGGPNQETQYF
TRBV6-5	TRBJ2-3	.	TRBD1	TGTGCCAGCAGCCACCGAACAGGGGCAGATACGCAGTATTTT	CASSHRTGADTQYF
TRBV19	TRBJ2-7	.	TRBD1	TGTGCCAGTGGAAAAGGGACAGGCCCAACCTACGAGCAGTACTTC	CASGKGTGPTYEQYF
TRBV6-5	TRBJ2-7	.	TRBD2	TGTGCCAGCAGTTTAGCGGGGGGAGAGCAGTACTTC	CASSLAGGEQYF
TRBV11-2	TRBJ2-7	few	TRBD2	TGTGCCAGCAGCCCAAGACTAGCCGACTACGAGCAGTACTTC	CASSPRLADYEQYF
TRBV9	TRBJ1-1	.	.	TGTGCCAGCAGTTTTAGACTCGGCACTGAAGCTTTCTTT	CASSFRLGTEAFF
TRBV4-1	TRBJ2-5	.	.	TGCGCCAGCAGCCAATGGTTCCCACGCCTAACTCCGCAAGAGACCCAGTACTTC	CASSQWFPRLTPQETQYF
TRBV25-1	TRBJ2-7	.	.	TGTGCCAGCAGTGAATTGGGGGCAACCTACGAGCAGTACTTC	CASSELGATYEQYF
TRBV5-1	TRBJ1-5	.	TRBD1	TGCGCCAGCAGCGAGGGTAGGACAGGGTCAGGTCAGCCCCAGCATTTT	CASSEGRTGSGQPQHF